These T cell receptor beta chains were read from a single sample in a study of blood T cell repertoires in COVID-19. Produced via immunoSEQ multiplex PCR; TCRdb's table is partial and in-frame only. The profile shows about 190,000 clones, approximately 90% of them singletons. Sequencing was performed on peripheral blood. Receptor source: a man between 65 and 85 years old with active or convalescent COVID-19. Each CDR3 is given with its conserved first and last residue. Each record gives: D gene, J gene, V gene, clone size, CDR3 protein, CDR3 DNA. D genes are given only for firm matches. Not all rows give a size; the values are once, few, many and, for expanded clones, a class.

-,TRBJ2-7,TRBV9,-,CASSPWQGNSYEQYF,TGTGCCAGCAGCCCTTGGCAGGGAAACTCCTACGAGCAGTACTTC
-,TRBJ2-7,TRBV7-2,-,CASSPNQGYEQYF,TGTGCCAGCAGCCCAAATCAGGGGTACGAGCAGTACTTC
TRBD2,TRBJ2-3,TRBV7-2,-,CASSLVGTSGRDTQYF,TGTGCCAGCAGCTTAGTTGGAACTAGCGGGAGGGATACGCAGTATTTT
TRBD2,TRBJ2-1,TRBV30,once,CAWRRPGGGSNEQFF,TGTGCCTGGAGGCGCCCCGGCGGGGGATCCAATGAGCAGTTCTTC
TRBD2,TRBJ2-1,TRBV2,-,CASIWTSFNEQFF,TGTGCCAGCATCTGGACTAGCTTCAATGAGCAGTTCTTC
TRBD1,TRBJ2-7,TRBV10-3,once,CAISRTGAEQYF,TGTGCCATCAGTAGGACAGGGGCCGAGCAGTACTTC
TRBD1,TRBJ2-2,TRBV11-3,-,CASRRQGNTGELFF,TGTGCCAGCAGGAGACAGGGGAACACCGGGGAGCTGTTTTTT
-,TRBJ2-3,TRBV11-2,-,CASSLIAPGYDTQYF,TGTGCCAGCAGCTTAATCGCGCCGGGGTATGATACGCAGTATTTT
-,TRBJ2-7,TRBV15,-,CATRSSGSMYEQYF,TGTGCCACTAGGAGTTCTGGTTCTATGTACGAGCAGTACTTC
-,TRBJ1-2,TRBV4-3,-,CASSEGLNSPDGYTF,TGCGCCAGCAGCGAGGGCCTCAACTCGCCCGATGGCTACACCTTC
-,TRBJ2-2,TRBV4-1,-,CASSLMSGVSGELFF,TGCGCCAGCAGCCTAATGTCGGGGGTTTCCGGGGAGCTGTTTTTT
-,TRBJ2-2,TRBV27,-,CASSLYYGGRSGELFF,TGTGCCAGCAGTTTATATTATGGGGGCCGGAGCGGGGAGCTGTTTTTT
TRBD1,TRBJ1-4,TRBV19,-,CASKTGPNEKLFF,TGTGCCAGTAAGACAGGGCCTAATGAAAAACTGTTTTTT
TRBD2,TRBJ2-7,TRBV4-2,-,CASSQGASGSPYEQYF,TGTGCCAGCAGCCAAGGGGCCAGCGGGAGCCCCTACGAGCAGTACTTC
-,TRBJ1-5,TRBV28,-,CASSSWTPNNQPQHF,TGTGCCAGCAGTTCGTGGACACCTAACAATCAGCCCCAGCATTTT
-,TRBJ1-1,TRBV14,-,CASSPLPGTEAFF,TGTGCCAGCAGCCCCCTCCCGGGGACTGAAGCTTTCTTT
TRBD1,TRBJ1-1,TRBV19,once,CASRDRGDTEAFF,TGTGCCAGTAGGGACAGGGGGGACACTGAAGCTTTCTTT
-,TRBJ2-7,TRBV6-2/TRBV6-3,-,CASSYRRHQYEQYF,TGTGCCAGCAGTTACCGTCGACATCAATACGAGCAGTACTTC
-,TRBJ1-5,TRBV6-2/TRBV6-3,-,CASSYTGTNQPQHF,TGTGCCAGCAGTTACACAGGTACCAATCAGCCCCAGCATTTT
-,TRBJ2-1,TRBV6-5,-,CASSRTDENEQFF,TGTGCCAGCAGCCGGACAGACGAAAACGAGCAGTTCTTC
TRBD1,TRBJ1-2,TRBV6-5,-,CASSRDRSNYGYTF,TGTGCCAGCAGTAGGGACAGAAGTAACTATGGCTACACCTTC
TRBD1,TRBJ2-1,TRBV7-2,-,CASSLRTGVKQNEQFF,TGTGCCAGCAGCCTCCGGACAGGGGTCAAACAAAATGAGCAGTTCTTC
-,TRBJ2-5,TRBV18,-,CASSPPSQPGRWGFQETQYF,TGTGCCAGCTCACCACCCTCTCAGCCAGGCCGATGGGGCTTCCAAGAGACCCAGTACTTC
TRBD1,TRBJ1-5,TRBV6-2/TRBV6-3,-,CASSRTGGYQPQHF,TGTGCCAGCAGTCGGACAGGGGGCTATCAGCCCCAGCATTTT
TRBD1,TRBJ2-1,TRBV19,-,CASRKDRVEYNEQFF,TGTGCCAGTAGAAAGGACAGGGTAGAGTACAATGAGCAGTTCTTC
-,TRBJ1-5,TRBV20-1,-,CSASAGEYSNQPQHF,TGCAGTGCTAGTGCGGGGGAATATAGCAATCAGCCCCAGCATTTT
TRBD1,TRBJ1-1,TRBV5-1,few,CASSFTGAGNTEAFF,TGCGCCAGCAGCTTTACAGGGGCTGGGAACACTGAAGCTTTCTTT
-,TRBJ1-2,TRBV10-3,-,CAISVQQNHGYTF,TGTGCCATCAGTGTACAACAAAACCACGGCTACACCTTC
-,TRBJ2-7,TRBV19,-,CASSMTNGLNEQYF,TGTGCCAGTAGTATGACAAACGGACTTAACGAGCAGTACTTC